This T cell receptor beta chain was identified in a study of cytomegalovirus exposure and HLA in healthy donors. Findings and limits, study-wide: As a later analysis showed, several of the most significant clusters appeared to be linked to common viral pathogens. In a later analysis, DRB1 alleles had the most associated TCRs; HLA-C alleles the fewest.

A remark on this clone: Its antigen is still unknown.

PCR involved 60 Vbeta and 13 Jbeta primers. Clones were sequenced by immunoSEQ multiplex PCR, and TCRdb holds only the in-frame ones, with some missing. The sample data list some 120,000 clones. This receptor was taken from a middle-aged man in good health and CMV-seropositive. The specimen was PBMCs.

CDR3 coding DNA: TGTGCCAGCAGTTTAGGGGCTAGCGGGGCAGATACGCAGTATTTT. Translating gives CASSLGASGADTQYF. This chain connects TRBV27 to TRBJ2-3; 9 positions match TRBD2. V dropped 2 bases and J dropped 4; count of bases not matched to a gene: 4. Germline V gene sequence: CDR1 MNHEY, CDR2 SMNVEV (reference sequence). The CDR3 runs to 15 residues.